A selection of T cell receptor beta chains follows, all from one sample in a study of spatial heterogeneity in lung cancer. TCRdb fed the 5' RACE reads into MiXCR, producing one record per CDR3 protein. In the table there are approximately 52,000 distinct CDR3 sequences, roughly 7% of which are singletons. The sequencing here drew on PBMCs, taken at surgery. These receptors originate from a female donor with early-stage non-small cell lung cancer. The CDR3 runs from the conserved cysteine through the conserved F or W. A D gene is named only where the DNA matches it firmly. Size is omitted from some rows. Given values are once, few, many or a class for expanded clones.

>17|TRBV13|TRBJ2-5|many|TRBD2
TGTGCCAGCAGCTTAGGCCGGAAACTAGCGGACCAAGAGACCCAGTACTTC
CASSLGRKLADQETQYF
>15|TRBV28|TRBJ2-1|many|TRBD2
TGTGCCAGCTATGCCCTAGCGGGGGCCAGCAATGAGCAGTTCTTC
CASYALAGASNEQFF
>15|TRBV6-2/TRBV6-3|TRBJ1-5|-|TRBD1
TGTGCCAGCAGTTTCGGGGGACAGATAAATCAGCCCCAGCATTTT
CASSFGGQINQPQHF
>13|TRBV20-1|TRBJ2-3|many|-
TGCAGTGCCCCGGACCCGCGCACAGATACGCAGTATTTT
CSAPDPRTDTQYF
>16|TRBV28|TRBJ1-1|-|TRBD1
TGTGCCAGCAGTTCTGCCGGGACAGTGGGACTCGGGGAAGCTTTCTTT
CASSSAGTVGLGEAFF
>14|TRBV20-1|TRBJ1-1|-|-
TGCAGTGCTAGAGAGCGACAGTTGAACACTGAAGCTTTCTTT
CSARERQLNTEAFF
>15|TRBV28|TRBJ2-7|many|TRBD1
TGTGCCAGCAGTGCCCCCGGGACAGGCCACTACGAGCAGTACTTC
CASSAPGTGHYEQYF
>14|TRBV2|TRBJ1-1|-|-
TGTGCCAGCAGTTCCAGACAGATAGGCACTGAAGCTTTCTTT
CASSSRQIGTEAFF
>17|TRBV28|TRBJ2-1|many|TRBD2
TGTGCCAGCAGTTTAGGGCGCGGGGGGGCATCCTACAATGAGCAGTTCTTC
CASSLGRGGASYNEQFF
>13|TRBV29-1|TRBJ2-1|medium-sized|-
TGCAGCGTTGAACCTCTGGGGTACAATGAGCAGTTCTTC
CSVEPLGYNEQFF